The rows below give T cell receptor beta chains drawn from one sample of a study of blood T cell repertoires in COVID-19. Some clones are missing from TCRdb's copy, which holds only in-frame ones; the method was immunoSEQ multiplex PCR. The data hold a few hundred thousand clones, with more than 75% observed a single time. Material: PBMCs or T cells enriched from blood (not recorded which). All receptors derive from a woman under 40 who had recovered from COVID-19. CDR3s include the opening cysteine and the closing phenylalanine or tryptophan. D genes are given only for firm matches. Clone sizes are given selectively: once, few, many, or a class where the clone is expanded.

j_call: TRBJ2-3
clone_size: .
d_call: TRBD2
v_call: TRBV7-9
cdr3_aa: CAAGGLRTDTQYF
cdr3_nt: TGTGCAGCGGGGGGGCTGAGGACAGATACGCAGTATTTT

j_call: TRBJ2-2
clone_size: few
d_call: TRBD1
v_call: TRBV14
cdr3_aa: CASSQARTGAGELFF
cdr3_nt: TGTGCCAGCAGCCAAGCTCGGACAGGGGCCGGGGAGCTGTTTTTT

j_call: TRBJ1-2
clone_size: .
d_call: TRBD1
v_call: TRBV7-9
cdr3_aa: CASSLEGRGRRSYGYTF
cdr3_nt: TGTGCCAGCAGCTTAGAGGGCAGGGGGCGACGCTCCTATGGCTACACCTTC

j_call: TRBJ2-1
clone_size: .
d_call: TRBD2
v_call: TRBV9
cdr3_aa: CASSDALAGAPYNEQFF
cdr3_nt: TGTGCCAGCAGTGACGCCTTAGCGGGGGCCCCTTACAATGAGCAGTTCTTC

j_call: TRBJ2-1
clone_size: .
d_call: .
v_call: TRBV28
cdr3_aa: CASSWVNGFGNEQFF
cdr3_nt: TGTGCCAGCAGTTGGGTAAACGGTTTCGGGAATGAGCAGTTCTTC

j_call: TRBJ1-2
clone_size: .
d_call: .
v_call: TRBV15
cdr3_aa: CATSRDGALRKTF
cdr3_nt: TGTGCCACCAGCAGAGATGGAGCGCTGAGGAAGACCTTC

j_call: TRBJ1-1
clone_size: .
d_call: .
v_call: TRBV5-4
cdr3_aa: CASSYDSEAFF
cdr3_nt: TGTGCCAGCAGTTATGACAGTGAAGCTTTCTTT

j_call: TRBJ1-1
clone_size: .
d_call: .
v_call: TRBV7-9
cdr3_aa: CASSPAQGENTEAFF
cdr3_nt: TGTGCCAGCAGCCCTGCACAGGGCGAGAACACTGAAGCTTTCTTT

j_call: TRBJ2-7
clone_size: once
d_call: TRBD1
v_call: TRBV7-2
cdr3_aa: CASSSRRGQVTGSYEQYF
cdr3_nt: TGTGCCAGCAGCTCGAGGCGGGGACAGGTTACTGGGAGCTACGAGCAGTACTTC

j_call: TRBJ2-7
clone_size: .
d_call: .
v_call: TRBV7-2
cdr3_aa: CASSHDTGTYTYEQYF
cdr3_nt: TGTGCCAGCAGCCATGATACCGGGACTTACACCTACGAGCAGTACTTC

j_call: TRBJ2-1
clone_size: .
d_call: .
v_call: TRBV7-2
cdr3_aa: CASSLVPRDNSYNEQFF
cdr3_nt: TGTGCCAGCAGCTTAGTTCCCCGGGACAACTCCTACAATGAGCAGTTCTTC

j_call: TRBJ1-5
clone_size: .
d_call: .
v_call: TRBV5-6
cdr3_aa: CASSLYRAPPQHF
cdr3_nt: TGTGCCAGCAGCTTGTACAGGGCACCGCCCCAGCATTTT

j_call: TRBJ1-4
clone_size: .
d_call: .
v_call: TRBV2
cdr3_aa: CASSWGGTATNEKLFF
cdr3_nt: TGTGCCAGCAGTTGGGGGGGGACTGCAACTAATGAAAAACTGTTTTTT